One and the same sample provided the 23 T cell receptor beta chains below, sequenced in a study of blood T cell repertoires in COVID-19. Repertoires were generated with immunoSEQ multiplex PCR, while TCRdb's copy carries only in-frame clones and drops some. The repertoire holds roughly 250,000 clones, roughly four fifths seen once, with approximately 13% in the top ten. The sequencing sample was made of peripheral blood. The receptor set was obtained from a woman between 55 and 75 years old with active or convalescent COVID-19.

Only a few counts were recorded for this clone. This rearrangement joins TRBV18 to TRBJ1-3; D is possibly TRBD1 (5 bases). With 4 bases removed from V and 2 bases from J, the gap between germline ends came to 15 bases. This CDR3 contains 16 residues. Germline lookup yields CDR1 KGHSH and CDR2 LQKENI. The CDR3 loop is CASSLAPGNPGNTIYF. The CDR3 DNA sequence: TGTGCCAGCTCACTAGCACCAGGGAATCCTGGAAACACCATATATTTT.

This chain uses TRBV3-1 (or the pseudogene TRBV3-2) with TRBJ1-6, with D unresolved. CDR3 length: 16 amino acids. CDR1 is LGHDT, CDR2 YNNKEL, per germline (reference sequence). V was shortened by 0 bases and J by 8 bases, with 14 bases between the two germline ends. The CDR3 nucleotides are TGTGCCAGCAGCCAAGACTGGTTCGGGAGGGATTCACCCCTCCACTTT. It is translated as CASSQDWFGRDSPLHF.

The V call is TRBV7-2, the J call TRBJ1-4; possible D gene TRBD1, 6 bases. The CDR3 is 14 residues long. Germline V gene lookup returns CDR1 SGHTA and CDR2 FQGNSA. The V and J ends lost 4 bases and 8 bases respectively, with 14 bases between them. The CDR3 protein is CASSSTQGREKLFF. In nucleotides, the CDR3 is TGTGCCAGCAGCTCAACGCAGGGGAGAGAAAAACTGTTTTTT.

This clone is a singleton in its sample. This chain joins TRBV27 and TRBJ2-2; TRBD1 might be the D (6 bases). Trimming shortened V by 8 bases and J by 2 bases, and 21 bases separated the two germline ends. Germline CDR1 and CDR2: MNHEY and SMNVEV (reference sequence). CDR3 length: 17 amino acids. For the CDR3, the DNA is TGTGCCAGCGGACGCACAGGGCTTTTGTTAAACACCGGGGAGCTGTTTTTT. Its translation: CASGRTGLLLNTGELFF.

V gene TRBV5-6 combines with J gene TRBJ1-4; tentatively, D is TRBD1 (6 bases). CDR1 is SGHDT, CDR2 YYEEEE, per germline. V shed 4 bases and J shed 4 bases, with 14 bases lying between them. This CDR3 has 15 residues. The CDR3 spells CASSRIQGINEKLFF. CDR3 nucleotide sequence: TGTGCCAGCAGCCGTATACAGGGAATTAATGAAAAACTGTTTTTT.

DNA of the CDR3: TGTGCCAGCAGGTCCCCACTAGGCCAGGTACGTGAGCAGTACTTC. Amino acid sequence: CASRSPLGQVREQYF. The chain employs TRBV6-6 and TRBJ2-7, with D maybe TRBD2 (5 bases). This CDR3 has 15 residues. Looked up from germline, CDR1 is MNHNY and CDR2 is SVGAGI (reference sequence). V gave up 6 bases and J gave up 7 bases, with 22 bases separating them.

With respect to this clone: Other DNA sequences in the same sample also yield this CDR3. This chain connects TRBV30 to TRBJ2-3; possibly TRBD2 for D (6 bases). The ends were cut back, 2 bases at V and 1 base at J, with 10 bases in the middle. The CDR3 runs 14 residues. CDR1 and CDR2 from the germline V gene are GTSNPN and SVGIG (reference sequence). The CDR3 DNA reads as TGTGCCTGGAGTCTAGGCGGGGGCACAGATACGCAGTATTTT. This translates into CAWSLGGGTDTQYF.

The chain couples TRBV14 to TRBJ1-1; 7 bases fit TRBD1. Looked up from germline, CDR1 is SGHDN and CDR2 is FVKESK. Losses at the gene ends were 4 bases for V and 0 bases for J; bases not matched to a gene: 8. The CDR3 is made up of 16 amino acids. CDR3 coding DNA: TGTGCCAGCAGCCCCCGGCCGGGACAGTTGAACACTGAAGCTTTCTTT. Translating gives CASSPRPGQLNTEAFF.

The CDR3 region has the DNA TGCGCCAGCAGCTTGGGGCCCCACCGACAGGGAAGGGAAGGTGGCTACACCTTC. The encoded protein is CASSLGPHRQGREGGYTF. V is TRBV5-1 and J is TRBJ1-2; 7 positions match TRBD1. This CDR3 spans 18 amino acids. Per germline, CDR1 SGHRS and CDR2 YFSETQ. J gave up 7 bases and V 0 bases, and 18 bases lay outside the gene matches.

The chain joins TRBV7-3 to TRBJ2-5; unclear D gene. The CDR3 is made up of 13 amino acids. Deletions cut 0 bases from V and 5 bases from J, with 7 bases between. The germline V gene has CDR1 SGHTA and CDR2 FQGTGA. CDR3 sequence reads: CASSLTYGETQYF. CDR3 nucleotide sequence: TGTGCCAGCAGCTTAACGTACGGGGAGACCCAGTACTTC.

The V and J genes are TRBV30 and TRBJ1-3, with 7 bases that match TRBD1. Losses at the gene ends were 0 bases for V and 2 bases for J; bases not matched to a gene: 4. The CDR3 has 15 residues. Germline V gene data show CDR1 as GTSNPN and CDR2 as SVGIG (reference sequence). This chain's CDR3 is CAWSVDREPGNTIYF. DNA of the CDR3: TGTGCCTGGAGTGTTGACAGGGAACCTGGAAACACCATATATTTT. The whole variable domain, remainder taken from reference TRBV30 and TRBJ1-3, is SQTIHQWPATLVQPVGSPLSLECTVEGTSNPNLYWYRQAAGRGLQLLFYSVGIGQISSEVPQNLSASRPQDRQFILSSKKLLLSDSGFYLCAWSVDREPGNTIYFGEGSWLTVV.

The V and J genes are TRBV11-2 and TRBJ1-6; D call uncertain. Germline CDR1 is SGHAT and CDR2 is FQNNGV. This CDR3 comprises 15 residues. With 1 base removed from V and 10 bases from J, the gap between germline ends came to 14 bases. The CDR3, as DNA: TGTGCCAGCAGCTTAGGCAGGCCCCATTCGTCACCCCTCCACTTT. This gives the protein CASSLGRPHSSPLHF.

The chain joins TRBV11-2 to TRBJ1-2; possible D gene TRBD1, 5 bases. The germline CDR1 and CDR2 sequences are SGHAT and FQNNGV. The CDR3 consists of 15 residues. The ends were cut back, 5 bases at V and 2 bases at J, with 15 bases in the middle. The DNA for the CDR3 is TGTGCCAGCAGCCCTACCGACAGCCCCAACTATGGCTACACCTTC. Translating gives CASSPTDSPNYGYTF.

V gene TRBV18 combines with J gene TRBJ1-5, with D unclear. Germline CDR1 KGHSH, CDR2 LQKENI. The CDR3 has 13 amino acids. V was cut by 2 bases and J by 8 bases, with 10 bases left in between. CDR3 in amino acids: CASSPSSEEPQHF. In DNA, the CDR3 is TGTGCCAGCTCACCAAGTTCGGAGGAGCCCCAGCATTTT.

In nucleotides, the CDR3 is TGCAGCGTTGCAGGGGGCACCGGCGAAAAACTGTTTTTT. It specifies CSVAGGTGEKLFF. This rearrangement joins TRBV29-1 to TRBJ1-4; 8 bases match TRBD1. V lost 4 bases to trimming and J lost 8 bases; unmatched junction nucleotides: 6. Germline CDR1 SQVTM, CDR2 ANQGSEA. The CDR3 spans 13 residues.

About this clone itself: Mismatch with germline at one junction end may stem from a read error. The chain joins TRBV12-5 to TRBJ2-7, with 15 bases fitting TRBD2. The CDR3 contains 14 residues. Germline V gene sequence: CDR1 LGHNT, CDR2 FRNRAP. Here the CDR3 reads CASGIGLAGGSSDF. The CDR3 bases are TGTGCTAGTGGTATCGGACTAGCGGGGGGGAGCAGTGACTTC.

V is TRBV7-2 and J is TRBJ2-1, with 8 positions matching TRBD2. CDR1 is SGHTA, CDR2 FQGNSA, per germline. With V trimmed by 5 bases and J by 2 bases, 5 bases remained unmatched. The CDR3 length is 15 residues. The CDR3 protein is CASSPAGGPYNEQFF. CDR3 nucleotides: TGTGCCAGCAGCCCGGCGGGGGGCCCCTACAATGAGCAGTTCTTC.

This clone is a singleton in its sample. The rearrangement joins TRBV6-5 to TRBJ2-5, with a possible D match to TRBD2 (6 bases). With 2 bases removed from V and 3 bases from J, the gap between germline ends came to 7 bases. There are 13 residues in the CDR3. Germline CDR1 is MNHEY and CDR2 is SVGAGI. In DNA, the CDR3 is TGTGCCAGCAGTTACCGGGGGAAAGAGACCCAGTACTTC. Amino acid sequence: CASSYRGKETQYF.

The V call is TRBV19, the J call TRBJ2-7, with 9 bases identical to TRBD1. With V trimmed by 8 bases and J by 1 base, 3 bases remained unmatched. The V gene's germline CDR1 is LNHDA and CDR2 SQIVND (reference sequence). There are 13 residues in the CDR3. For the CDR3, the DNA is TGTGCCAGTTCACAGGGGGCTTCCTACGAGCAGTACTTC. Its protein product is CASSQGASYEQYF.

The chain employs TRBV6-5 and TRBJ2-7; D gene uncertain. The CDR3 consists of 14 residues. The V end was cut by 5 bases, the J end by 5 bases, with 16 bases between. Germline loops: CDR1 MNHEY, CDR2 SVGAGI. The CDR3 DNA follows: TGTGCCAGCAGTCCACACCACATTGGAGACGAGCAGTACTTC. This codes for CASSPHHIGDEQYF.

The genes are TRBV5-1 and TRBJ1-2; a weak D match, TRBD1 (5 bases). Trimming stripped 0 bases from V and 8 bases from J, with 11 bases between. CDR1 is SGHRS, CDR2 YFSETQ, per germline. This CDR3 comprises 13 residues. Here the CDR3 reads CASSLDAGGGYTF. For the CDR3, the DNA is TGCGCCAGCAGCTTGGATGCGGGGGGGGGCTACACCTTC. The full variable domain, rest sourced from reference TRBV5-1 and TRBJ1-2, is KAGVTQTPRYLIKTRGQQVTLSCSPISGHRSVSWYQQTPGQGLQFLFEYFSETQRNKGNFPGRFSGRQFSNSRSEMNVSTLELGDSALYLCASSLDAGGGYTFGSGTRLTVV.

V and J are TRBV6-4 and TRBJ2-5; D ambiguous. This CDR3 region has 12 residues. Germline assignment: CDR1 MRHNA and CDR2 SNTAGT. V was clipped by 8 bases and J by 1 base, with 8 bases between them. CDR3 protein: CASLHSQETQYF. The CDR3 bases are TGTGCCAGCCTTCACAGCCAAGAGACCCAGTACTTC.

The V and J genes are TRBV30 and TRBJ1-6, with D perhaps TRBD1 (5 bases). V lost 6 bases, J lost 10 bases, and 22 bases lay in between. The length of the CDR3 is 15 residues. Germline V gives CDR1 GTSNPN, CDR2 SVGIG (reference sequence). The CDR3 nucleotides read TGTGCCTGCCCAGAACAAAGGGGAATCGGGTCACCCCTCCACTTT. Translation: CACPEQRGIGSPLHF.